Each of the 13 T cell receptor beta chains below was sequenced from the same sample in a study of cytomegalovirus exposure and HLA in healthy donors. The study ran its PCR with 60 Vbeta and 13 Jbeta primers. This table comes from immunoSEQ multiplex PCR, and its TCRdb copy is limited to in-frame clones, with some not included. The sample contains 77,000 or so clones, 80% to 90% of which appear only once. Sequencing was done on a sample of PBMCs. Receptor source: a man between 70 and 80 years old in good health and CMV-seropositive.

Regarding this clone: The sample holds other DNA sequences that translate to the same CDR3. The genes are TRBV4-1 and TRBJ2-2; 10 bases are shared with TRBD2. This CDR3 contains 16 residues. Germline V lookup: CDR1 MGHRA, CDR2 YSYEKL. J lost 5 bases, V lost 4 bases, and 7 bases had no gene match. In DNA form, the CDR3 reads TGCGCCAGCAGCCGGCCTTTAGCGGGAGGAACCGGGGAGCTGTTTTTT. Protein sequence: CASSRPLAGGTGELFF.

In its sample, this clone was seen a few times. V and J are TRBV11-3 and TRBJ2-5; 12 bases match TRBD2. The germline V gene encodes CDR1 SGHNT and CDR2 YENEEA. Losses at the gene ends were 2 bases for V and 2 bases for J; bases not matched to a gene: 12. The CDR3 runs 19 residues. The CDR3 loop is CASSLYPHWTSGAQETQYF. The DNA of the CDR3 is TGTGCCAGCAGCTTATATCCCCACTGGACTAGCGGGGCACAAGAGACCCAGTACTTC.

The chain joins TRBV30 to TRBJ2-3, with 7 bases matching TRBD1. The germline gives CDR1 GTSNPN, CDR2 SVGIG (reference sequence). There are 17 residues in the CDR3. Trimming took 0 bases from V and 3 from J; bases not matched to a gene: 12. As DNA, the CDR3 is TGTGCCTGGAGTGTTTCGGGTCTTAGGGGGCTGACAGATACGCAGTATTTT. Its translation: CAWSVSGLRGLTDTQYF.

This clone showed up just a few times. The V gene is TRBV4-1, the J gene TRBJ1-4, with D maybe TRBD1 (5 bases). The CDR3 is 13 amino acids. The V gene lost 3 bases and the J gene lost 12 bases, with 14 bases spanning the gap. Germline CDR1 is MGHRA and CDR2 is YSYEKL. As DNA, the CDR3 is TGCGCCAGCAGCCATCCCAACCGGGGGGAACTGTTTTTT. Encoded protein: CASSHPNRGELFF.

The chain has TRBV30 and TRBJ2-1; maybe TRBD2 (5 bases). V gave up 2 bases and J gave up 5 bases, with 16 bases separating them. The CDR3 covers 15 residues. Germline-derived CDR1 and CDR2 are GTSNPN and SVGIG (reference sequence). The CDR3 coding sequence is TGTGCCTGGAGTCTTAAATCAGACTACCACAATGAGCAGTTCTTC. Amino acids: CAWSLKSDYHNEQFF.

The gene calls are TRBV5-6 and TRBJ1-2, with D perhaps TRBD1 (6 bases). Trimming cost V 7 bases and J 7 bases, with 14 bases left between them. The germline gives CDR1 SGHDT, CDR2 YYEEEE. The CDR3 covers 12 residues. The DNA for the CDR3 is TGTGCCAGCGAAACAGGGTGGGGTGGCTACACCTTC. Its protein product is CASETGWGGYTF. The whole variable domain, filled in from reference TRBV5-6 and TRBJ1-2, reads DAGVTQSPTHLIKTRGQQVTLRCSPKSGHDTVSWYQQALGQGPQFIFQYYEEEERQRGNFPDRFSGHQFPNYSSELNVNALLLGDSALYLCASETGWGGYTFGSGTRLTVV.

The chain uses TRBV11-1 and TRBJ1-4; perhaps TRBD1 as D (6 bases). CDR1 and CDR2 (germline): SGHAT, FQDESV (reference sequence). The CDR3 length is 14 residues. V was trimmed by 5 bases and J by 8 bases, leaving 15 bases between them. The CDR3 protein is CASSPGHQGEKLFF. The CDR3 nucleotides are TGTGCCAGCAGCCCGGGACACCAAGGGGAAAAACTGTTTTTT.

The count of this clone is one. This chain links TRBV28 with TRBJ2-3, with 9 bases aligning to TRBD1. Germline lookup yields CDR1 MDHEN and CDR2 SYDVKM. The CDR3 spans 14 residues. V was pared by 6 bases and J by 2 bases, with 3 bases of the junction left unmatched. CDR3 nucleotides: TGTGCCAGCAGGGACAGGGGTCCCACAGATACGCAGTATTTT. Its translation: CASRDRGPTDTQYF.

The rearrangement uses TRBV14 and TRBJ1-5, with TRBD1 identical over 9 bases. J was trimmed by 7 bases and V by 2 bases; bases with no gene match: 6. This CDR3 contains 15 residues. Germline CDR1 SGHDN, CDR2 FVKESK. The CDR3 DNA follows: TGTGCCAGCAGCCAACGACAGGGGGGTAGGCAGCCCCAGCATTTT. Amino acid sequence: CASSQRQGGRQPQHF.

This sequence joins TRBV11-2 and TRBJ2-1, with TRBD2 matching 10 bases. V shed 1 base, J shed 8 bases, and the junction held 8 bases outside the gene matches. The CDR3 consists of 16 residues. CDR1 is SGHAT, CDR2 FQNNGV, per germline. CDR3 residues: CASSLGTSGISHEQFF. In nucleotides, the CDR3 is TGTGCCAGCAGCTTAGGAACTAGCGGGATTTCACATGAGCAGTTCTTC.

The chain carries TRBV29-1 and TRBJ1-2, with D maybe TRBD1 (5 bases). The CDR3 has 13 amino acids. V was pared by 3 bases and J by 7 bases, with 15 bases between. In germline, CDR1 is SQVTM, CDR2 ANQGSEA. The CDR3 DNA reads TGCAGCGTTGACCTCCAGGGATCAAGTGGCTACACCTTC. Translating it yields CSVDLQGSSGYTF.

Only one count was recorded for this clone. The genes are TRBV6-1 and TRBJ1-4; D may be TRBD1 (5 bases). The CDR3 is 16 amino acids. The germline V gene encodes CDR1 MNHNS and CDR2 SASEGT. Trimming removed 1 base at V and 4 bases at J, with 13 bases between. The DNA of the CDR3 is TGTGCCAGCAGTGAAGGGTGGGGCCAGGGTAATGAAAAACTGTTTTTT. Protein sequence: CASSEGWGQGNEKLFF.

CDR3 protein: CASSQIGLAGGPRADTQYF. The CDR3 bases are TGTGCCAGCAGCCAAATTGGACTAGCGGGGGGGCCGAGGGCAGATACGCAGTATTTT. The gene calls are TRBV4-2 and TRBJ2-3; 15 bases map to TRBD2. CDR3 size: 19 residues. Germline V gives CDR1 LGHNA, CDR2 YNFKEQ. J gave up 4 bases and V 2 bases, and 10 bases lay outside the gene matches.